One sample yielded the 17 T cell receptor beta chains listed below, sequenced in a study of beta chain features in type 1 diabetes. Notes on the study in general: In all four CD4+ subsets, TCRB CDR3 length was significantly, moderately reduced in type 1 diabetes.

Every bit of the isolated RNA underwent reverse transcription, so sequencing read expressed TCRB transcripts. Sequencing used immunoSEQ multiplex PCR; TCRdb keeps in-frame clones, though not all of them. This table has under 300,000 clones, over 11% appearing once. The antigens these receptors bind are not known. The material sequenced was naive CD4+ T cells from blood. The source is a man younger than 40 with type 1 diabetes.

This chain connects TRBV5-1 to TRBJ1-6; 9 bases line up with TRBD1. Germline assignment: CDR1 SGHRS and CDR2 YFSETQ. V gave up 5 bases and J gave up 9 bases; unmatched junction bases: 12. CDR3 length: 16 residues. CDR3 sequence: CASSYTGGSGGSPLHF. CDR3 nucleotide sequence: TGCGCCAGCAGTTATACAGGGGGCTCAGGTGGTTCACCCCTCCACTTT.

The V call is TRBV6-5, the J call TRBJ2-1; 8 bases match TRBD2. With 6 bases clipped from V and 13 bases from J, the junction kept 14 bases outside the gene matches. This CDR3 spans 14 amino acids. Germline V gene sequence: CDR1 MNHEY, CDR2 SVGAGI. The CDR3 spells CASRAGTRSSDQFF. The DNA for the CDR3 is TGTGCCAGCAGGGCCGGGACTAGGAGTAGTGATCAGTTCTTC.

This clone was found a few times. CDR3 nucleotide sequence: TGTGCCAGCAGCTTTTTAACAAACACCCACACTGAAGCTTTCTTT. Amino acid sequence: CASSFLTNTHTEAFF. This chain uses TRBV7-9 with TRBJ1-1; D uncertain. V shed 3 bases and J shed 3 bases, with 14 bases lying between them. Germline V gene lookup returns CDR1 SEHNR and CDR2 FQNEAQ (reference sequence). CDR3 length: 15 residues.

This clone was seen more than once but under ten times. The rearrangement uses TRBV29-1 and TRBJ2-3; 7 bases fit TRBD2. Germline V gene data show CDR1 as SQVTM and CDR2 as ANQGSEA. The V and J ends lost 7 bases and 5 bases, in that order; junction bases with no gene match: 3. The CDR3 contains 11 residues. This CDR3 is CSAPSGDTQYF. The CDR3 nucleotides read TGCAGCGCCCCTAGCGGAGATACGCAGTATTTT.

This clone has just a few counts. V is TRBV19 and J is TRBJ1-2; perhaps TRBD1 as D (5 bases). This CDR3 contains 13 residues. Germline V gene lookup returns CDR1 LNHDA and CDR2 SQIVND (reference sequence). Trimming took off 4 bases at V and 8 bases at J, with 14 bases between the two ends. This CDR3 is CASSTDTPRGYTF. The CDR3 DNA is TGTGCCAGTAGTACGGACACGCCTCGGGGCTACACCTTC.

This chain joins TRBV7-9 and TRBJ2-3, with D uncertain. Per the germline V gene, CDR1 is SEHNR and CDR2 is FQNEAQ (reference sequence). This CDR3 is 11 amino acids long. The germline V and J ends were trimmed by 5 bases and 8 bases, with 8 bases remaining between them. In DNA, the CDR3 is TGTGCCAGCAGCCGATACGGTACGCAGTATTTT. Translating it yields CASSRYGTQYF.

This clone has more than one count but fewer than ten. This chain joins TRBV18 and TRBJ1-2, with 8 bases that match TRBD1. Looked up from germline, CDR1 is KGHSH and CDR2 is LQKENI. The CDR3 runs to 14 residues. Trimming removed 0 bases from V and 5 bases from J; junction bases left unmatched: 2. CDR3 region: CASSPPTGGYGYTF. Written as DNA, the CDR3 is TGTGCCAGCTCACCACCAACAGGGGGATATGGCTACACCTTC.

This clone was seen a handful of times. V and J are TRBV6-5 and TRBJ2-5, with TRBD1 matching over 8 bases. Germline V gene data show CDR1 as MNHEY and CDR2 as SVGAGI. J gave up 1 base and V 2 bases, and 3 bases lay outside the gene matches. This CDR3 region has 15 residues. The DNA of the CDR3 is TGTGCCAGCAGTTACCACGGGACAGGCCAAGAGACCCAGTACTTC. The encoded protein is CASSYHGTGQETQYF.

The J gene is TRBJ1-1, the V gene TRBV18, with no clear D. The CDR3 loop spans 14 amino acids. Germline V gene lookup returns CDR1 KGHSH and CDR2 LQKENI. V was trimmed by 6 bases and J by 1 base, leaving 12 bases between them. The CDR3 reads CASSPLRSNTEAFF. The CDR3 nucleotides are TGTGCCAGCTCGCCGCTCAGGTCGAACACTGAAGCTTTCTTT. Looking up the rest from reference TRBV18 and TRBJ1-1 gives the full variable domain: NAGVMQNPRHLVRRRGQEARLRCSPMKGHSHVYWYRQLPEEGLKFMVYLQKENIIDESGMPKERFSAEFPKEGPSILRIQQVVRGDSAAYFCASSPLRSNTEAFFGQGTRLTVV.

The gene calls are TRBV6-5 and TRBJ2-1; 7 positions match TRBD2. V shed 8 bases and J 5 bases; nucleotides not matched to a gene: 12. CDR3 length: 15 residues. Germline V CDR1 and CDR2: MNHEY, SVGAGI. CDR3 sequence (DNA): TGTGCCAGCGCCATCCGGGGGGACGGGGACAATGAGCAGTTCTTC. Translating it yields CASAIRGDGDNEQFF.

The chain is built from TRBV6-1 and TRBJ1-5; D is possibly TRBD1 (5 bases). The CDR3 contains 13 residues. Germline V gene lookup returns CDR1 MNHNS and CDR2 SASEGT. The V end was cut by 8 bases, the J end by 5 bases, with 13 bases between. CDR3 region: CASSRQGDQPQHF. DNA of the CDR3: TGTGCCAGCTCGCGGCAGGGCGATCAGCCCCAGCATTTT.

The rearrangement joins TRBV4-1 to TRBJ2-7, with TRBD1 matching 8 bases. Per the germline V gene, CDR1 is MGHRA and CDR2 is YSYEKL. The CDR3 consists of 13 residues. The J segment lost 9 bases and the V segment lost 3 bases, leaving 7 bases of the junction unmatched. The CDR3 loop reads CASSHPKTGAQYF. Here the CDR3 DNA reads TGCGCCAGCAGCCACCCAAAGACAGGGGCGCAGTACTTC.

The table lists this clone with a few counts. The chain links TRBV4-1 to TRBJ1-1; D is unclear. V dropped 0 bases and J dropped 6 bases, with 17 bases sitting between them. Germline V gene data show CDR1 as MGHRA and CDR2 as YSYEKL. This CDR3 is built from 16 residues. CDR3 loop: CASSQDQTFAWAEAFF. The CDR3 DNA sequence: TGCGCCAGCAGCCAAGATCAGACTTTTGCTTGGGCTGAAGCTTTCTTT.

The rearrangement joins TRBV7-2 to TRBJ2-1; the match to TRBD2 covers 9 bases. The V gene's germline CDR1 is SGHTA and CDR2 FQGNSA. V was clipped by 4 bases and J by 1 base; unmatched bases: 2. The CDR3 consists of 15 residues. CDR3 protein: CASSSAGGSYNEQFF. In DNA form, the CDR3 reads TGTGCCAGCAGCTCGGCGGGGGGGTCCTACAATGAGCAGTTCTTC.

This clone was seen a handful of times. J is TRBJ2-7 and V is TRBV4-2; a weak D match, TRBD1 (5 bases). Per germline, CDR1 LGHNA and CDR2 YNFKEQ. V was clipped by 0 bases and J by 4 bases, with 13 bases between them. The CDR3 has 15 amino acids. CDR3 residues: CASSQDRDSVYEQYF. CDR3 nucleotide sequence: TGTGCCAGCAGCCAAGATCGAGACAGCGTATACGAGCAGTACTTC.

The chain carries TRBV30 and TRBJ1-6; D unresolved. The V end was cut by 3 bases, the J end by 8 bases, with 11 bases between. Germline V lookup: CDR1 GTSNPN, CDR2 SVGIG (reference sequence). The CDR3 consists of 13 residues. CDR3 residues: CAWSPNGDSPLHF. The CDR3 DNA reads TGTGCCTGGAGCCCCAACGGGGATTCACCCCTCCACTTT.

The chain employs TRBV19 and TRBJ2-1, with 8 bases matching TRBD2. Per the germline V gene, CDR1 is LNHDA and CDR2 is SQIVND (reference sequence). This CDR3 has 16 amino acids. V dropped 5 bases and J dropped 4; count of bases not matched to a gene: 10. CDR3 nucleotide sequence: TGTGCCAGTAGTGCGCGACCTAGCGGGCCTTACAATGAGCAGTTCTTC. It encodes CASSARPSGPYNEQFF.